Below, one TCR beta chain is given with its context. Its binding antigen is unknown. No qualities accompany the bases; no much larger clone lies one base away. Trimmed from V: 4 bases; trimmed from J: 6 bases; junction bases lacking a gene match: 12. The germline V gene sets CDR1 to MDHEN and CDR2 to SYDVKM. The CDR3 has 17 amino acids, counting the end cysteine and phenylalanine. Of all the DNA, just the CDR3 is kept, 51 bases in frame from base 1. These data belong to a study of shared clonotypes between healthy human individuals (dated by TCRdb to between 2020 and 2021). Concerning the study at large: A few men and two women, aged 18 to 49 years, made up the cohort. For each donor, CD4 naive and CD4 memory were each run on three plates, CD8 naive on two plates, and CD8 memory on one plate. To estimate repertoire size and how much clonotypes are shared between individuals, the study performed deep sequencing of blood TCR repertoires from five healthy adults. Libraries were prepared and TCR repertoires were sequenced by different laboratories using diverse techniques, in order to increase sequencing depth and limit assay-specific biases. Each donor's leukapheresis produced roughly between roughly 0.85 and 10 billion PBMCs. Overall results and qualifications from the work: Only blood was sampled, and tissue TCR repertoires likely differ from those in blood. Larger estimated clonotype richness was generally found for naive subsets than for memory subsets. Compared with non-shared clonotypes, clonotypes shared by all four sorted-subset donors had higher generation probabilities. Based on pairwise subsampling, the degree of clonotype sharing among donors was expected to be affected by sequencing depth. The small number of donors limited the genetic and exposure-history diversity represented. Sharing across a handful of donors was observed for about 5% of naive CD4, 3.5% of naive CD8, around 2.5% of memory CD4, and around 0.4% of memory CD8 clonotypes. Even with the large sequencing depth, rarefaction of the sorted-subset datasets indicated that sequencing was incomplete.

TCR CDR3 regions were amplified from genomic DNA by multiplex PCR using the deep immunoSEQ assay. Genomic DNA extracted from each cell subset was distributed evenly over all wells of several immunoSEQ 96-well plates, and each plate served as one replicate. For sorted subsets, about 220 ng of genomic DNA, equivalent to 30,000 or so T cell genomes, went into each replicate PCR. Purified libraries were quantified with a Qubit 3.0 fluorometer, sized on a Bioanalyzer 2100, and re-quantified with the KAPA Library Quantification kit. Each immunoSEQ 96-well plate was sequenced on its own single-read 150-cycle Illumina NextSeq 550 flow cell. In the authors' own workflow: Because the immunoSEQ output included only junctional sequences and no quality scores, the filtering could not be the same as the filtering used for full-length reads. To assign V/J genes and CDR3, sequences were annotated against IMGT germline references using PyIR, a Python wrapper for IgBLAST v1.9. Reads were filtered out if the reads had weak V/J assignments (E-value above 1e-6), no CDR3, stop codons, out-of-frame junctions, or ambiguous translated residues. V3J clonotypes were defined as sequences sharing the same inferred V gene, J gene, and CDR3 amino acid sequence. The percentage overlap between two repertoires was calculated by dividing the number of shared unique clonotypes by the size of the smaller repertoire. Three approaches were used to assess repertoire richness: RTK rarefaction, the Chao1 estimator, and Recon v2.1 estimates of unobserved clonotypes. OLGA was used to compute generation probabilities for all TCRbeta clonotypes that the gDNA method yielded from a few donors. The table was pulled from immuneACCESS by TCRdb, which kept in-frame rearrangements only. Such tables lose some clones; where checked, under half of the loss comes from unresolved V genes, and the rest has no known cause. D and trimming were read from the DNA, whereas the V and J calls and clone size are those reported in that table. The sample table shows millions of clones, and approximately 93% are seen once. The ten largest make up 0.35% to 0.5% of the sample.

The donors were healthy, HIV-negative adults with no recently reported acute infections or vaccinations. Every donor was a Caucasian adult living in Nashville, Tennessee, USA. CD4+ T cells were enriched by magnetic negative selection; naive cells were then positively selected on CD45RA, and the negative fraction formed the memory subset. Blood was obtained by leukapheresis, after which PBMCs were separated by Ficoll-Histopaque density gradient centrifugation and cryopreserved in liquid nitrogen vapor phase. Analytical flow cytometry was used to check the purity and quantity of each magnetically sorted T cell population. Genomic DNA was isolated from every sorted fraction and measured by UV absorbance on a Nanodrop 2000c.

This receptor was identified in a man between 18 and 35 years old in good health. Some clones in this sample may be carry-over from other donors' samples. The chain is made from TRBV28 and TRBJ1-2, with 12 bases aligning to TRBD1. Source material: naive CD4+ T cells from PBMCs. The cell subset or site label of this sample denotes: CD45RA+ positively selected. Read as DNA, the sequence is TGTGCCAGCAGTTCCCGGGACAGGGGGCCACGGGGGCATGGCTACACCTTC. Its translation is CASSSRDRGPRGHGYTF.